This T cell receptor (beta chain) came from a study of blood T cell repertoires in COVID-19. Study-level background: Donors in the United States, Italy and Spain gave samples during acute or convalescent COVID-19. The analysed material was cDNA or gDNA that came from T cells, B-cell-depleted T cells, or PBMCs.

The CDR3 length is 16 residues. V was pared by 2 bases and J by 0 bases, with 11 bases between. Germline V gives CDR1 MNHNY, CDR2 SVGAGI (reference sequence). Original data processing: Estimation of nucleated cell counts relied on the amplification of reference gene primers. Sequencing used immunoSEQ multiplex PCR; TCRdb keeps in-frame clones, though not all of them. V and J calls and clone size are those listed in that table; D and trimming were worked out from the DNA. Of under 400,000 clones listed, approximately 89% are singletons. Those enrolled in Seattle joined during active infection and were followed longitudinally afterward.

The V and J genes are TRBV6-6 and TRBJ2-1; no definite D call. The sample consisted of peripheral blood. The sequence was obtained from a woman aged 55-69 years with COVID-19, enrolled during active disease. The CDR3 spells CASSYGSISSYNEQFF. The CDR3 nucleotides read TGTGCCAGCAGTTACGGTAGCATTAGCTCCTACAATGAGCAGTTCTTC.